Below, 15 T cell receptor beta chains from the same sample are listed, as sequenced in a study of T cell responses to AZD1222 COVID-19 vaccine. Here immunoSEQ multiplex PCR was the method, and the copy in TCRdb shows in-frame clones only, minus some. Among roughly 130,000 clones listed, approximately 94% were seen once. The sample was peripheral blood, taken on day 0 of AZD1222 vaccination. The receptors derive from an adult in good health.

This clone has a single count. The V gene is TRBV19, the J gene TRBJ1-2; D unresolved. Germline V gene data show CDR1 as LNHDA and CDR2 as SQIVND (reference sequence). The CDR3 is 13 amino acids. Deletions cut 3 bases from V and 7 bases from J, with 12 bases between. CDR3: CASSIGPSRGYTF. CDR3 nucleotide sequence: TGTGCCAGTAGTATTGGGCCTTCCCGTGGCTACACCTTC.

CDR3 sequence (DNA): TGTGCCAGCAGCCAAGATCCCCGACTAGCGGGAGGGCGTGGCATTCAGTACTTC. As protein: CASSQDPRLAGGRGIQYF. The V call is TRBV3-1 (or the pseudogene TRBV3-2), the J call TRBJ2-4; 14 bases line up with TRBD2. The CDR3 contains 18 residues. In germline, CDR1 is LGHDT, CDR2 YNNKEL (reference sequence). J lost 9 bases, V lost 0 bases, and 10 bases had no gene match.

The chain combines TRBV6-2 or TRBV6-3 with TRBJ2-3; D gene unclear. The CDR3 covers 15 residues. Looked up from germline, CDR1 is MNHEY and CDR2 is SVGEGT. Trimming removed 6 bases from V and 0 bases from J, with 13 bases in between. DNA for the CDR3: TGTGCCAGCAGCTCCCTGGGCGGAAGCACAGATACGCAGTATTTT. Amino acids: CASSSLGGSTDTQYF.

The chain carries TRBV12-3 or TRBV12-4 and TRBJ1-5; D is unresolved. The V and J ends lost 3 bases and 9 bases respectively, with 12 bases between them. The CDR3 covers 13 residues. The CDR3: CASSLVISAPQHF. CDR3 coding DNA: TGTGCCAGCAGTTTGGTTATCTCGGCGCCCCAGCATTTT.

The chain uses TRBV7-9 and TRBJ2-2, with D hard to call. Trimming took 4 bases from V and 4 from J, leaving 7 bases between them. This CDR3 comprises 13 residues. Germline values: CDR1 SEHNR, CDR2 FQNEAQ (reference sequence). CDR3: CASSSTATGELFF. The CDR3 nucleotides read TGTGCCAGCAGCTCCACAGCCACCGGGGAGCTGTTTTTT.

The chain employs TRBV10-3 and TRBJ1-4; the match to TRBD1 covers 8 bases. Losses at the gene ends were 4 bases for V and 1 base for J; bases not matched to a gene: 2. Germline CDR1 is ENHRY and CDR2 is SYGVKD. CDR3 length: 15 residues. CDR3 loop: CAISGDRGTNEKLFF. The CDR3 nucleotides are TGTGCCATCAGTGGAGACAGGGGAACTAATGAAAAACTGTTTTTT.

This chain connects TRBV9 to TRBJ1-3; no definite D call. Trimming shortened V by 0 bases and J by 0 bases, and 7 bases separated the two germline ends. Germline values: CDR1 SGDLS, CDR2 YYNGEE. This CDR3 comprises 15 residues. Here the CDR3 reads CASSVGLSSGNTIYF. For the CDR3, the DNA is TGTGCCAGCAGCGTAGGACTGAGCTCTGGAAACACCATATATTTT.

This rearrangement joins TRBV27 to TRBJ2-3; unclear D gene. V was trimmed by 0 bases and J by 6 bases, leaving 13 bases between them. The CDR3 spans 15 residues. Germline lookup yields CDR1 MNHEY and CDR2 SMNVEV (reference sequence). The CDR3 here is CASSLSIHFQDTQYF. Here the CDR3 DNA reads TGTGCCAGCAGTTTATCGATCCATTTCCAGGATACGCAGTATTTT.

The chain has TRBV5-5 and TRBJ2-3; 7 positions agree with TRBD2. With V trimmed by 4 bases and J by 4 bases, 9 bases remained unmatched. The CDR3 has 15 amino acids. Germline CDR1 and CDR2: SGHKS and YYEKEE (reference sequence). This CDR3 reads CASSGGGTTSDTQYF. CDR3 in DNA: TGTGCCAGCAGCGGCGGGGGAACTACATCAGATACGCAGTATTTT.

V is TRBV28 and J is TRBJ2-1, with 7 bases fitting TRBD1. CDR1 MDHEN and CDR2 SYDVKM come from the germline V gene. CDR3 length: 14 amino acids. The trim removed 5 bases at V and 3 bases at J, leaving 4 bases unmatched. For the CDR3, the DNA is TGTGCCAGCAGTGGCAGGGACAGCTACAATGAGCAGTTCTTC. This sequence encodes CASSGRDSYNEQFF.

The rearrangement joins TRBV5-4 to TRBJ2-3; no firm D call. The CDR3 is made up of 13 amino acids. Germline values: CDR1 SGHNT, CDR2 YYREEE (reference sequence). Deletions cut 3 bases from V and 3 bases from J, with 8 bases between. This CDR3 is CASSSRGTDTQYF. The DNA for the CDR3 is TGTGCCAGCAGCTCTAGAGGTACAGATACGCAGTATTTT.

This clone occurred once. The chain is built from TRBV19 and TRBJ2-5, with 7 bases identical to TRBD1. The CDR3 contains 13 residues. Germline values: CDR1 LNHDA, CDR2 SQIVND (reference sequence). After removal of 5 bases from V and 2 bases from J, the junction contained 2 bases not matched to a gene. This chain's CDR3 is CASSLQGQETQYF. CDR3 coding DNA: TGTGCCAGTAGTCTACAGGGGCAAGAGACCCAGTACTTC.

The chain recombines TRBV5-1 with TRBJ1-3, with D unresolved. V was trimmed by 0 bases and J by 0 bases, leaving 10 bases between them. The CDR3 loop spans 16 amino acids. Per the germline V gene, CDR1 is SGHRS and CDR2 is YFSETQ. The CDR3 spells CASSLELVSSGNTIYF. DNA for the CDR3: TGCGCCAGCAGCTTGGAATTGGTCAGCTCTGGAAACACCATATATTTT.

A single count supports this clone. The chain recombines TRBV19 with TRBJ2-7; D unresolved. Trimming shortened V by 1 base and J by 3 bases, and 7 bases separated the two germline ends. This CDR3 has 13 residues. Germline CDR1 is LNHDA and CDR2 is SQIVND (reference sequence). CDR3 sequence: CASSIGVGYEQYF. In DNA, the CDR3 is TGTGCCAGTAGTATAGGGGTAGGCTACGAGCAGTACTTC. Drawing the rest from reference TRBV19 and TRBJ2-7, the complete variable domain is DGGITQSPKYLFRKEGQNVTLSCEQNLNHDAMYWYRQDPGQGLRLIYYSQIVNDFQKGDIAEGYSVSREKKESFPLTVTSAQKNPTAFYLCASSIGVGYEQYFGPGTRLTVT.

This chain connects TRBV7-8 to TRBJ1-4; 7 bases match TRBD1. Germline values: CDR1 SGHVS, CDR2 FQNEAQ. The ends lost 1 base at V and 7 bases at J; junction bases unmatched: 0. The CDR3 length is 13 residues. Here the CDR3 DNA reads TGTGCCAGCAGCTTAGACAGGGGTGAAAAACTGTTTTTT. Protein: CASSLDRGEKLFF.